This T cell receptor beta chain was identified during a study of metastatic and nonmetastatic thyroid tumors. The wider study: Patients with malignant and benign thyroid disease provided blood and tumor or nodule tissue, whose repertoires were compared. Findings and caveats of the study: It was reported that TCR beta diversity was significantly higher in malignant thyroid tumors than benign nodules, in blood and tumor.

All patients were untreated before thyroid surgery. Notes on this clone: The target antigen is unknown.

The CDR3 is made up of 13 amino acids. V lost 2 bases to trimming and J lost 5 bases, with 7 bases between them. Germline V gives CDR1 MDHEN, CDR2 SYDVKM. As handled by the study authors: Built for papillary thyroid cancer, a distant-metastasis classifier drew on CDR3 differences across clinicopathological groups. TCRdb re-clonotyped the PCR reads via MiXCR. The V and J calls here are based on TCRdb, not the publication. The profile shows some 30,000 clones, around 31% of them singletons. The sequence came from a female donor with papillary thyroid cancer or a benign thyroid nodule (not recorded which). Some clones in this sample may be carry-over from other donors' samples. Sequencing input: tumor tissue. The chain combines TRBV28 with TRBJ1-5, with no clear D. The CDR3, as DNA: TGTGCCAGCAGTTTAGGCGAACATCAGCCCCAGCATTTT. Amino acids: CASSLGEHQPQHF.